The text below deals with one T cell receptor beta chain. Its cognate antigen is unknown. The sample belongs to a study of shared clonotypes between healthy human individuals. Whole-study findings and limits: Naive subsets generally exceeded memory subsets in estimated richness.

The data were produced by immunoSEQ multiplex PCR, yet TCRdb's version contains in-frame clones alone and is incomplete. Counted here are over a million clones, roughly 98% occurring once; the ten biggest clones make up roughly 0.45%. The CDR3 totals 13 residues. Looked up from germline, CDR1 is SGHAT and CDR2 is FQNNGV. Deletions cut 0 bases from V and 7 bases from J, with 7 bases between. The clonotype originates from a man aged 30-40 years in good health. Sample: naive CD4+ T cells sorted from blood. Subset in this sample: CD45RA+ positively selected. The chain recombines TRBV11-2 with TRBJ2-1; no firm D call. The DNA for the CDR3 is TGTGCCAGCAGCTTAGAGTCCCCGAATGAGCAGTTCTTC. Translation: CASSLESPNEQFF.